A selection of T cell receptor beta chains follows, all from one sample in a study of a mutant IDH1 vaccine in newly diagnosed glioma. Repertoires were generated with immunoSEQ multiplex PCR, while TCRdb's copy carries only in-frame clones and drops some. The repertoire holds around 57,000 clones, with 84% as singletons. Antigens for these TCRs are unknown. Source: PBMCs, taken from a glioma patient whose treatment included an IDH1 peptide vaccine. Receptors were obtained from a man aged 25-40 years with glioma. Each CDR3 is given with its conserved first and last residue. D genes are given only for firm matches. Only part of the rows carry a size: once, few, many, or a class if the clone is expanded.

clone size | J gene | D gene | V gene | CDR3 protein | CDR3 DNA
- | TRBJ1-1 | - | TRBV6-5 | CATRQGKAFF | TGTGCCACCCGGCAGGGGAAGGCTTTCTTT
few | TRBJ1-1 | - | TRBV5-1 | CASSLFSGQGNTEAFF | TGCGCCAGCAGCTTGTTCTCAGGGCAGGGGAACACTGAAGCTTTCTTT
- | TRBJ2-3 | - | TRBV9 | CASSRGRTTDTQYF | TGTGCCAGCAGCCGCGGGCGGACCACAGATACGCAGTATTTT
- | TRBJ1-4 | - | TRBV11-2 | CASSGGLANEKLFF | TGTGCCAGCAGCGGGGGGCTCGCTAATGAAAAACTGTTTTTT
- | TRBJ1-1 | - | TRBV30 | CAWSTGPNTEAFF | TGTGCCTGGAGTACAGGACCGAACACTGAAGCTTTCTTT
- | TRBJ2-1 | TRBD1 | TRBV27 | CASSRQGGYNEQFF | TGTGCCAGCAGCCGACAGGGCGGGTACAATGAGCAGTTCTTC
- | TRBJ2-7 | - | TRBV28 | CASSLYRRVVYEQYF | TGTGCCAGCAGTTTGTACAGGAGGGTCGTTTACGAGCAGTACTTC
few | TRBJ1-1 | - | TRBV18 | CASSPGHKNTEAFF | TGTGCCAGCTCACCGGGACATAAGAACACTGAAGCTTTCTTT
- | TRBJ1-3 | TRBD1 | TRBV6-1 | CASRQGTGAGNTIYF | TGTGCCAGCAGACAGGGGACAGGGGCTGGAAACACCATATATTTT
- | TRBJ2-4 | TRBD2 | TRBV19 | CASRHSGGALFDKNIQYF | TGTGCCAGTAGACATAGCGGGGGGGCATTGTTCGACAAAAACATTCAGTACTTC
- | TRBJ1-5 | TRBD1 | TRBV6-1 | CASSRQGGQPQHF | TGTGCCAGCAGTAGACAGGGCGGTCAGCCCCAGCATTTT
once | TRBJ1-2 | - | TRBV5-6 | CASSLGQNYGYTF | TGTGCCAGCAGCTTGGGCCAGAACTATGGCTACACCTTC
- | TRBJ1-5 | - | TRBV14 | CASSQGRGSNQPQHF | TGTGCCAGCAGCCAAGGGCGGGGTAGCAATCAGCCCCAGCATTTT
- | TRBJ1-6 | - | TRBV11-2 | CASSLDNLDRLYSHNSPLHF | TGTGCCAGCAGCTTAGATAACCTAGACAGGTTGTACTCTCATAATTCACCCCTCCACTTT
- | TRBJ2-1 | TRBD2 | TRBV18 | CASMPAGGSSYNEQFF | TGTGCCAGCATGCCGGCGGGGGGGAGCTCCTACAATGAGCAGTTCTTC
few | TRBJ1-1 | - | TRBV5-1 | CASSRQVTGSTEAFF | TGCGCCAGCAGCCGGCAAGTTACGGGGAGCACTGAAGCTTTCTTT
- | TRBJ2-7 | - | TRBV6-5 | CASSSKPQGFYEQYF | TGTGCCAGCAGTTCCAAACCTCAGGGATTCTACGAGCAGTACTTC
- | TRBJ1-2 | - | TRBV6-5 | CASSFRANYGYTF | TGTGCCAGCAGCTTCAGGGCCAACTATGGCTACACCTTC
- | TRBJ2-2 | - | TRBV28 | CASSPPTGELFF | TGTGCCAGCAGTCCCCCCACCGGGGAGCTGTTTTTT
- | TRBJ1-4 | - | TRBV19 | CASSIAETVIATNEKLFF | TGTGCCAGTAGTATAGCGGAGACGGTTATCGCAACTAATGAAAAACTGTTTTTT
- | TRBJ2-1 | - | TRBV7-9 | CASSPPPRGIYNEQFF | TGTGCCAGCAGCCCTCCCCCCAGGGGCATCTACAATGAGCAGTTCTTC
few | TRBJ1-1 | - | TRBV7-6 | CASSSLQGAEAFF | TGTGCCAGCAGCTCTTTACAGGGTGCTGAAGCTTTCTTT
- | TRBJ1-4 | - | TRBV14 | CASSQDFRLSGGREKLFF | TGTGCCAGCAGCCAAGATTTTAGGCTCTCCGGGGGCAGGGAAAAACTGTTTTTT
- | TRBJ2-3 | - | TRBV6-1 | CASRRESQRDTQYF | TGTGCCAGCAGACGGGAGTCTCAACGGGATACGCAGTATTTT
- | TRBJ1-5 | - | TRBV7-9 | CASSRTNGRSNQPQHF | TGTGCCAGCAGCCGAACCAACGGCAGGAGCAATCAGCCCCAGCATTTT
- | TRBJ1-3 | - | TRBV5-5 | CASSVLPPDTIYF | TGTGCCAGCAGCGTCCTACCACCGGACACCATATATTTT
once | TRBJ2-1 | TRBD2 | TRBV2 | CASSEGAGAMGEQFF | TGTGCCAGCAGTGAAGGAGCGGGGGCCATGGGTGAGCAGTTCTTC
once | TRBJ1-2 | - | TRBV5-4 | CASSSGGSSYGYTF | TGTGCCAGCAGCTCGGGTGGGTCCAGCTATGGCTACACCTTC
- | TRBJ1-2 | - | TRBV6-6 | CASRQPVGTGRYGYTF | TGTGCCAGCAGACAGCCCGTGGGTACCGGACGTTATGGCTACACCTTC
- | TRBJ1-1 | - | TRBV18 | CASSPTEYGDEAFF | TGTGCCAGCTCACCAACCGAGTACGGAGACGAAGCTTTCTTT
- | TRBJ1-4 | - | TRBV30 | CAWSVEGRRRKLFF | TGTGCCTGGAGTGTAGAAGGAAGACGGCGAAAACTGTTTTTT
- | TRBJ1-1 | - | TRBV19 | CASSIDGNTEAFF | TGTGCCAGTAGTATCGATGGGAACACTGAAGCTTTCTTT
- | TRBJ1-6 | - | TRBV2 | CASSEGGARANSPLHF | TGTGCCAGCAGTGAGGGTGGGGCCAGGGCTAATTCACCCCTCCACTTT
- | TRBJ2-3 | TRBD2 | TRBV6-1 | CASSEASGGAADTQYF | TGTGCCAGCAGTGAAGCTAGCGGGGGGGCCGCAGATACGCAGTATTTT
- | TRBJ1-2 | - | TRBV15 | CATRTHGMPDRNYGYTF | TGTGCCACCAGAACACACGGTATGCCGGACAGAAACTATGGCTACACCTTC
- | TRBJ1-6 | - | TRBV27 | CASSRYRQLTRSSYNSPLHF | TGTGCCAGCAGTCGCTACCGACAGCTCACCAGGAGCTCCTATAATTCACCCCTCCACTTT
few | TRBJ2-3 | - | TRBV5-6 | CASSLVSRYFTDTQYF | TGTGCCAGCAGCTTGGTATCGCGGTATTTCACAGATACGCAGTATTTT
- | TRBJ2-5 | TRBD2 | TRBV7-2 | CASSNSGLAGGQETQYF | TGTGCCAGCAGCAACTCCGGACTAGCGGGGGGCCAAGAGACCCAGTACTTC
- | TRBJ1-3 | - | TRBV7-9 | CASSLLVNGNTIYF | TGTGCCAGCAGCTTATTAGTGAATGGAAACACCATATATTTT
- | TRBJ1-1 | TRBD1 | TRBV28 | CASSPWTGGNTEAFF | TGTGCCAGCAGCCCGTGGACAGGGGGGAACACTGAAGCTTTCTTT
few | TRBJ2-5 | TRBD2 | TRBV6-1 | CASSEKRGYETQYF | TGTGCCAGCAGTGAAAAGCGGGGCTACGAGACCCAGTACTTC
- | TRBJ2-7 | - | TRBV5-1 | CASSLDRTYEQYF | TGCGCCAGCAGCCTGGACAGAACCTACGAGCAGTACTTC
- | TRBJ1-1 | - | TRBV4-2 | CASSQTLGFTGNTEAFF | TGTGCCAGCAGCCAAACCTTGGGATTCACTGGGAACACTGAAGCTTTCTTT
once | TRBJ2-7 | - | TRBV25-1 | CASSEGARVEQYF | TGTGCCAGCAGTGAGGGGGCTCGTGTCGAGCAGTACTTC
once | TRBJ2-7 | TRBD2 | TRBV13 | CASSLIASGDSYEQYF | TGTGCCAGCAGCTTAATCGCTAGCGGGGACTCCTACGAGCAGTACTTC
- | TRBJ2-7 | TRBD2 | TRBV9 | CASSEGLAASYEQYF | TGTGCCAGCAGCGAAGGACTAGCGGCATCCTACGAGCAGTACTTC